This T cell receptor (beta chain) was captured in a study of metastatic and nonmetastatic thyroid tumors. Study overall: From malignant and benign thyroid patients, repertoires in blood and in tumor or nodule tissue were compared. General observations from the study: Reported TCR beta diversity, measured in blood and tumor, was significantly higher for malignant thyroid tumors than for benign nodules.

All patients reached thyroid surgery having received no treatment beforehand. The J segment lost 5 bases and the V segment lost 3 bases, leaving 9 bases of the junction unmatched. The germline V gene encodes CDR1 ENHRY and CDR2 SYGVKD. The CDR3 has 15 residues. Authors' analysis steps: Clinicopathological groups differed in CDR3, with these differences serving to build a distant-metastasis classifier for papillary thyroid cancer. With MiXCR, TCRdb called clones anew from the PCR reads. In this record, the V and J calls reflect TCRdb's handling and not the investigators' own analysis. Here the sample spans 20,000 to 25,000 clones, approximately 14% being singletons. This clone was counted a few times. Its antigen is as yet unknown.

The chain combines TRBV10-3 with TRBJ2-5; 7 bases line up with TRBD2. The receptor was derived from a female donor with papillary thyroid cancer or a benign thyroid nodule (not recorded which). Some clones in this sample may be carry-over from other donors' samples. Specimen: blood. CDR3 region: CAISDHRPGGETQYF. The CDR3 coding sequence is TGTGCCATCAGTGACCATCGACCCGGGGGGGAGACCCAGTACTTC.